What follows is one T cell receptor beta chain and its context. The data derive from a study of T cell changes during pregnancy in multiple sclerosis. TCRdb keeps only in-frame clones here, not all; method: immunoSEQ multiplex PCR. The repertoire holds tens of thousands of clones, with approximately 94% as singletons. Looked up from germline, CDR1 is MNHNS and CDR2 is SASEGT. Trimming shortened V by 0 bases and J by 3 bases, and 9 bases separated the two germline ends. This CDR3 has 15 amino acids. The specimen comprised CD8+ T cells from peripheral blood mononuclear cells, sampled after pregnancy. The clonotype originates from a female donor with multiple sclerosis, enrolled in a pregnancy study. The V and J genes are TRBV6-1 and TRBJ1-5; D gene uncertain. The CDR3 DNA reads as TGTGCCAGCAGTGAAGCGCGGAGTTTCAATCAGCCCCAGCATTTT. Its translation: CASSEARSFNQPQHF.